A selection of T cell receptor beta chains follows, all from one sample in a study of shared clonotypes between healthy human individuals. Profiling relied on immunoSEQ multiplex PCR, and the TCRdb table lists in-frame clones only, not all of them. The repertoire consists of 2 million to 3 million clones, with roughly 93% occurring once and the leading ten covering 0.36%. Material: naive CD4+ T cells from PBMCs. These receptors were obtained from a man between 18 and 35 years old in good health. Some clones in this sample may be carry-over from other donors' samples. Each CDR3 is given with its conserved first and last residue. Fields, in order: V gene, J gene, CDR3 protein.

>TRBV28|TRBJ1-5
CAGGQGDLRQPQHF
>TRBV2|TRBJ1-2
CASSQRHGPYGYTF
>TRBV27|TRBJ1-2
CASSRWGRDYGYTF
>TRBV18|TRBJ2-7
CASSPSGTARTSGLSSYEQYF
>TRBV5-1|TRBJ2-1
CASSFLLGNEQFF
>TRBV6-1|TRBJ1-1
CASSEIRQIDTEAFF
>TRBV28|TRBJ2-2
CASSTSGYAELFF
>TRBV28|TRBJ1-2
CASSSGGPNYGYTF
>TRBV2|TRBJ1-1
CASTYGGTSANTEAFF
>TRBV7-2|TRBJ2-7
CASSLVAGDRSYEQYF
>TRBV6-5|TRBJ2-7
CASSYGTRQAPYEQYF
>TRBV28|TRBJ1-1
CASNPGHLNMNTEAFF
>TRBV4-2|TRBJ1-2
CASSQDVGGSVVYGYTF
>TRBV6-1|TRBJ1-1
CASMLQGNTEAFF
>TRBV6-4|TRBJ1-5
CASIGYSNQPQHF
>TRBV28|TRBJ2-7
CASSLYRGVYEQYF
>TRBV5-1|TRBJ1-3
CASSEDPGNTIYF
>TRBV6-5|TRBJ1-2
CASSWGPGGGYTF
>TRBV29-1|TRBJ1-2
CSGGTAGWNYGYTF
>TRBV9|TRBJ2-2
CASSVEAGPLTGELFF
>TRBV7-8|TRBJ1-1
CASLREGTEAFF
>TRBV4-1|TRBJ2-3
CASSHTSGHSTDTQYF
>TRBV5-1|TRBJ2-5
CASSSLASQETQYF
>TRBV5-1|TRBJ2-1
CASSPPGLAGALPQFF
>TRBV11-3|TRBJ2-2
CASSASDTGELFF
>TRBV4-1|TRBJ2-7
CASSPRGADEQYF
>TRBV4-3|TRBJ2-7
CASSQGSLTGRYEQYF
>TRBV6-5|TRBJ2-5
CASSIGSAETQYF
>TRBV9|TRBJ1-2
CASSVEDRVYGYTF
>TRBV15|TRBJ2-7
CATSRDVGSYEQYF
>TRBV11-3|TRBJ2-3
CASSRGARETDTQYF
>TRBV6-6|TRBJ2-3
CASSYSKRDPEDTQYF
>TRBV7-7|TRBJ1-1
CASSAQMNTEAFF
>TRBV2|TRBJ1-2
CASSEEGGFGYTF
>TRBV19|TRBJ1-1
CASSKDREWNEAFF
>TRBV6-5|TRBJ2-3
CASSYFGPADTQYF
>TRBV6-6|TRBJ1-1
CASSANRVPEAFF
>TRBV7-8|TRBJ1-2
CASSSAGPFNYGYTF